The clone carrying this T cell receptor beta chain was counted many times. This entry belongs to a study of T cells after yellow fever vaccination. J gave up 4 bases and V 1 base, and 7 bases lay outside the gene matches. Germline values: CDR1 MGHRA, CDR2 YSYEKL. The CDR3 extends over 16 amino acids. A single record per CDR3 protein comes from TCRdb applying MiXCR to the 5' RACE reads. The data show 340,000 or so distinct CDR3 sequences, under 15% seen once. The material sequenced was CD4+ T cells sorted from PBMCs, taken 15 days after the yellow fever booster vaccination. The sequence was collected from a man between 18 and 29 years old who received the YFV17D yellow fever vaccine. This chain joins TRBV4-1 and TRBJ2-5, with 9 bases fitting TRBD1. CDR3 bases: TGCGCCAGCAGCCAAGGCCCCGAGACAGGGGGAGAGACCCAGTACTTC. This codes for CASSQGPETGGETQYF.